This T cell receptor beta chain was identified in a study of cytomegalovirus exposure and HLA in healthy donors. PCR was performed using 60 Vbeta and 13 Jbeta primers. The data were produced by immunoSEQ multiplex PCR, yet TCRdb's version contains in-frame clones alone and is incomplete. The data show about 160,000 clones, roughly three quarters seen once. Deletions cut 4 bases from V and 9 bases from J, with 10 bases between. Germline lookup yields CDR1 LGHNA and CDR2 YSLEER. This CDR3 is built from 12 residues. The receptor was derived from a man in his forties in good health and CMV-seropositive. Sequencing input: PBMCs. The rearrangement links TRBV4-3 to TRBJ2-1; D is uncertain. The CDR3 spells CASSPGVGEQFF. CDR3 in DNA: TGCGCCAGCAGCCCAGGTGTGGGTGAGCAGTTCTTC.